Below, 3 T cell receptor beta chains from the same sample are listed, as sequenced in a study of Ad26.COV2.S vaccination and SARS-CoV-2 variants. The treatment here: around 19 received Ad26.COV2.S at low or high dose, single or two shots; 5 received placebo; per-sample allocation not given. Sampling was performed 63 days after the first vaccine or placebo injection. Profiling relied on immunoSEQ multiplex PCR, and the TCRdb table lists in-frame clones only, not all of them. The sample has roughly 350,000 clones, approximately 86% seen once. The source was peripheral blood, collected in a trial of Ad26.COV2.S vaccine versus placebo. These receptors came from a person between 18 and 65 years old who received the Ad26.COV2.S COVID-19 vaccine or a placebo.

The V call is TRBV19, the J call TRBJ1-5; possible D gene TRBD1, 5 bases. Trimming stripped 10 bases from V and 3 bases from J, with 13 bases between. The CDR3 has 13 amino acids. Germline CDR1 LNHDA, CDR2 SQIVND (reference sequence). The CDR3 reads CATGGVYNQPQHF. CDR3 bases: TGTGCCACCGGGGGGGTCTACAATCAGCCCCAGCATTTT.

V gene TRBV7-9 combines with J gene TRBJ1-5, with D possibly TRBD1 on 6 matching bases. Trimming removed 1 base at V and 6 bases at J, with 10 bases between. The CDR3 runs to 14 residues. Germline values: CDR1 SEHNR, CDR2 FQNEAQ (reference sequence). The CDR3 DNA follows: TGTGCCAGCAGCTTAGAGGGGGGCAGTCAGCCCCAGCATTTT. It specifies CASSLEGGSQPQHF.

The V call is TRBV5-4, the J call TRBJ2-2; D possibly corresponds to TRBD2 (5 bases). CDR3 size: 14 residues. Trimming stripped 7 bases from V and 0 bases from J, with 10 bases between. CDR1 is SGHNT, CDR2 YYREEE, per germline (reference sequence). CDR3 nucleotides: TGTGCCAGCGCGGAGGAACCGAACACCGGGGAGCTGTTTTTT. It is translated as CASAEEPNTGELFF.